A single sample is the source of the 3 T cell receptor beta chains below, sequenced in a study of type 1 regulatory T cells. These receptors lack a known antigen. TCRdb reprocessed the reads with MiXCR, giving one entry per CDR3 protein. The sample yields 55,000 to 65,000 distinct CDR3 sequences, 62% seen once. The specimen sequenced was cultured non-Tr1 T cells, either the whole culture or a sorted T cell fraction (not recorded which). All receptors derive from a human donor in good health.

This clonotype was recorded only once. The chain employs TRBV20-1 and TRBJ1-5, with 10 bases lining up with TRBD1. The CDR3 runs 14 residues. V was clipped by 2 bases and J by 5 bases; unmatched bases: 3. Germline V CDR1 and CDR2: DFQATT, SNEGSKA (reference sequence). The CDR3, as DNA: TGCAGTGCTAGACTCGGGACAGGGGATCAGCCCCAGCATTTT. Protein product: CSARLGTGDQPQHF.

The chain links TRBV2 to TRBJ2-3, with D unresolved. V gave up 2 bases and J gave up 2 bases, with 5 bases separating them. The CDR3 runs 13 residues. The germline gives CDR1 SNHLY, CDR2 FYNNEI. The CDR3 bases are TGTGCCAGCAGTGAATACTACACAGATACGCAGTATTTT. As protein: CASSEYYTDTQYF. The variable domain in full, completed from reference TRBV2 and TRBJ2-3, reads EPEVTQTPSHQVTQMGQEVILRCVPISNHLYFYWYRQILGQKVEFLVSFYNNEISEKSEIFDDQFSVERPDGSNFTLKIRSTKLEDSAMYFCASSEYYTDTQYFGPGTRLTVL.

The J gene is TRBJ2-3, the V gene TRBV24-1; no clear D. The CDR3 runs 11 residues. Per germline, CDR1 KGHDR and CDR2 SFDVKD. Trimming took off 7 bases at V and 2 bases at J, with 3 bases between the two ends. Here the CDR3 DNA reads TGTGCCACCAGGAACACAGATACGCAGTATTTT. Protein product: CATRNTDTQYF.